Sequencing of this TCR beta chain was carried out in a study of beta chain features in type 1 diabetes. Comment on this clone: No antigen is known for it.

Germline lookup yields CDR1 SGHRS and CDR2 YFSETQ. With V trimmed by 1 base and J by 6 bases, 6 bases remained unmatched. The CDR3 is 15 amino acids. The whole isolated RNA underwent reverse transcription, so sequencing captured expressed TCRB transcripts. TCRdb's table, derived via immunoSEQ multiplex PCR, lists solely in-frame clones and lacks some. The sample lists 200,000 to 250,000 clones, roughly 10% occurring once. Study findings and constraints: Whether HLA type influences TCRB rearrangement remained unresolved here.

Donors underwent one heparinised blood draw, about 120 mL on average. The gene calls are TRBV5-1 and TRBJ1-2; 10 bases are shared with TRBD1. The TCR sequence derives from a man aged 18 to 30 in good health. Sequenced: central memory CD4+ T cells from blood. The DNA for the CDR3 is TGCGCCAGCAGCTTGCCCCGGGACAGGGGTGATGGCTACACCTTC. Translated, it gives CASSLPRDRGDGYTF. Full variable domain (missing parts from reference TRBV5-1 and TRBJ1-2): KAGVTQTPRYLIKTRGQQVTLSCSPISGHRSVSWYQQTPGQGLQFLFEYFSETQRNKGNFPGRFSGRQFSNSRSEMNVSTLELGDSALYLCASSLPRDRGDGYTFGSGTRLTVV.